The TCR beta chain described here comes from a study of cytomegalovirus exposure and HLA in healthy donors. A multiplex PCR was run with 60 Vbeta primers and 13 Jbeta primers. Only in-frame clones appear in the TCRdb table, and some are missing; sequencing was by immunoSEQ multiplex PCR. The table has 220,000 or so clones, almost 80% seen once. Study observations and caveats: Many donors shared some public TCRs, even though most TCR sequences were rare. Specificity for CMV antigens was confirmed in vitro for a few of the CMV-associated chains.

Germline V gene lookup returns CDR1 MNHEY and CDR2 SMNVEV (reference sequence). Losses at the gene ends were 6 bases for V and 1 base for J; bases not matched to a gene: 8. The CDR3 is made up of 17 amino acids. Note on this clone: What it recognizes is unknown.

The chain links TRBV27 to TRBJ2-1, with 11 bases aligning to TRBD2. The sample comprised PBMCs. The sequence came from a male donor in good health and CMV-seronegative. CDR3 protein: CASRLAGVGGSYNEQFF. The CDR3 bases are TGTGCCAGCAGACTAGCGGGAGTGGGGGGATCCTACAATGAGCAGTTCTTC.